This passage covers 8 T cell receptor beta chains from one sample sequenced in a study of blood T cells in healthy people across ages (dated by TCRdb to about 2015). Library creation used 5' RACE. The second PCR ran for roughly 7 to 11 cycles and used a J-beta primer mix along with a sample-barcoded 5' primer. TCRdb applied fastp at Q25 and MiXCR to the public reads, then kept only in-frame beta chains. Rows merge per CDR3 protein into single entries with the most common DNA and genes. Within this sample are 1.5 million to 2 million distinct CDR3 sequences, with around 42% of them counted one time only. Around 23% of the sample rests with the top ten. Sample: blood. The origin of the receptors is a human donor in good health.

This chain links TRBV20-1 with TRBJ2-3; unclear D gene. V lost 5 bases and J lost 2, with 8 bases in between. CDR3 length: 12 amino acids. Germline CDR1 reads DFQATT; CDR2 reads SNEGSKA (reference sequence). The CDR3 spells CSAPGHTDTQYF. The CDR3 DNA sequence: TGCAGTGCTCCCGGCCACACAGATACGCAGTATTTT.

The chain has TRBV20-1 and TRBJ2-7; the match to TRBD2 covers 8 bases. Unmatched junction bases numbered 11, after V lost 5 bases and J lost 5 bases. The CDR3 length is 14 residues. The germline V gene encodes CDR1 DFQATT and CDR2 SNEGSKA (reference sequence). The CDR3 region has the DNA TGCAGTGCTGGGGCGGGACTAGTGTTCGACGAGCAGTACTTC. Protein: CSAGAGLVFDEQYF.

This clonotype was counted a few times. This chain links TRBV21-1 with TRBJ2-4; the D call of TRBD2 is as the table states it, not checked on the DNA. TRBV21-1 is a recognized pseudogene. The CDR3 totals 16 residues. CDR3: CASSKGGLAGGNIQYF. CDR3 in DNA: TGTGCCAGCAGCAAAGGCGGACTAGCGGGGGGAAACATTCAGTACTTC.

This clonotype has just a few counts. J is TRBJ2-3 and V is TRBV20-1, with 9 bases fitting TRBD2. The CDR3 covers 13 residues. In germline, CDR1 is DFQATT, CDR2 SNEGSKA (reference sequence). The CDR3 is CRGIAGVTDTQYF. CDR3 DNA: TGCAGGGGGATAGCGGGGGTCACAGATACGCAGTATTTT.

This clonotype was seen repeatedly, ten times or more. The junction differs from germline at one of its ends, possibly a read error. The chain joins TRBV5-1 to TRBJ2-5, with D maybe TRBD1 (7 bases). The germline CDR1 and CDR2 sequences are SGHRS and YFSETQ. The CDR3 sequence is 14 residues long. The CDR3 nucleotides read TGTGCCAGCAGTCCCCAGGGGGGCCAAGAGACCCAGTACTTC. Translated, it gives CASSPQGGQETQYF. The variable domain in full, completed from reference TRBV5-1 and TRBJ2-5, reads KAGVTQTPRYLIKTRGQQVTLSCSPISGHRSVSWYQQTPGQGLQFLFEYFSETQRNKGNFPGRFSGRQFSNSRSEMNVSTLELGDSALYLCASSPQGGQETQYFGPGTRLLVL.

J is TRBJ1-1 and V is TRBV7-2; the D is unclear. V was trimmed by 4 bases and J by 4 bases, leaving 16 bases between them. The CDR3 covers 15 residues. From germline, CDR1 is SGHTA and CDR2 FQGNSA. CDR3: CASSSIWAGGTEAFF. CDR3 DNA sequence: TGTGCCAGCAGCTCGATTTGGGCAGGCGGCACTGAAGCTTTCTTT.

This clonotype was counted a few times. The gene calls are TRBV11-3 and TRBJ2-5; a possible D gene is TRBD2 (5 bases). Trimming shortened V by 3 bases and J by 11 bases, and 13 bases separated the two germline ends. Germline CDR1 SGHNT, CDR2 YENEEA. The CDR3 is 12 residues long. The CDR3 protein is CASSFTSREQYF. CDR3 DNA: TGTGCCAGCAGCTTTACGAGTAGGGAGCAGTACTTC.

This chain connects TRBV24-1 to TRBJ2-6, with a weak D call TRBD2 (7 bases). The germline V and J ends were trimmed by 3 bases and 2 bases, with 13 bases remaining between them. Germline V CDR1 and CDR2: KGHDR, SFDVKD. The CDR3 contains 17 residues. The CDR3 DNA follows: TGTGCCACCAGTGATGGGGGGGGGCCTCCTGGGGCCAACGTCCTGACTTTC. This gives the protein CATSDGGGPPGANVLTF.